The clone carrying this TCR beta chain was found a few times. This entry comes from a study of blood T cell repertoires in COVID-19. About the research overall: Acute and convalescent COVID-19 samples came from the United States, Italy and Spain.

CDR3 length: 16 amino acids. Germline V CDR1 and CDR2: SEHNR, FQNEAQ (reference sequence). The junction had 8 bases not matched to a gene; V was cut back by 1 base and J by 6 bases. Per the study methods: How many nucleated cells were present was estimated from reference gene primer amplification. TCRdb's copy holds only in-frame clones and misses some; the assay was immunoSEQ multiplex PCR. The V and J calls and the clone size are those of that table, but D and trimming were determined from the DNA. In the table there are about 420,000 clones, about 90% of which are singletons. Seattle's cohort entered during active infection and was followed longitudinally.

The source is a man younger than 35 with COVID-19, enrolled during active disease. Sequencing input: peripheral blood. The V call is TRBV7-9, the J call TRBJ2-2, with 7 positions matching TRBD1. Here the CDR3 reads CASSLGIRGSPGELFF. The CDR3 coding sequence is TGTGCCAGCAGCTTAGGGATCAGGGGGTCCCCCGGGGAGCTGTTTTTT.